The 23 T cell receptor beta chains in this list originate from one sample, sequenced in a study of cytomegalovirus exposure and HLA in healthy donors. PCR primers comprised 60 Vbeta and 13 Jbeta primers. Only in-frame clones appear in the TCRdb table, and some are missing; sequencing was by immunoSEQ multiplex PCR. The data hold 130,000 to 150,000 clones, with around 80% observed a single time. Sequencing was carried out using PBMCs. These receptors came from a man aged 35-49 years in good health and CMV-seronegative.

V usage is TRBV19 and J usage is TRBJ2-1; maybe TRBD2 (5 bases). CDR3 size: 15 residues. Trimming shortened V by 3 bases and J by 7 bases, and 16 bases separated the two germline ends. CDR1 is LNHDA, CDR2 SQIVND, per germline (reference sequence). The DNA for the CDR3 is TGTGCCAGTAGTATGATGAGTCGGGGTCGAAATGAGCAGTTCTTC. This gives the protein CASSMMSRGRNEQFF.

The J gene is TRBJ1-6, the V gene TRBV7-8; D remains ambiguous. The CDR3 loop spans 14 amino acids. Looked up from germline, CDR1 is SGHVS and CDR2 is FQNEAQ. Trimming took off 2 bases at V and 7 bases at J, with 9 bases between the two ends. CDR3: CASSLRLENSPLHF. The CDR3 bases are TGTGCCAGCAGCTTAAGACTGGAAAATTCACCCCTCCACTTT.

This chain joins TRBV11-2 and TRBJ1-1; D possibly corresponds to TRBD1 (5 bases). Germline-derived CDR1 and CDR2 are SGHAT and FQNNGV. The length of the CDR3 is 14 residues. V shed 1 base and J shed 1 base, with 7 bases lying between them. The CDR3 region is CASSLAGPNTEAFF. The DNA for the CDR3 is TGTGCCAGCAGCTTAGCAGGGCCGAACACTGAAGCTTTCTTT.

The chain has TRBV27 and TRBJ1-6, with D possibly TRBD1 on 6 matching bases. Germline CDR1 is MNHEY and CDR2 is SMNVEV (reference sequence). The CDR3 sequence is 18 residues long. V lost 3 bases to trimming and J lost 0 bases, with 15 bases between them. Written as DNA, the CDR3 is TGTGCCAGCAGTTTGACAGGACCCATGAGCTCCTATAATTCACCCCTCCACTTT. Amino acid sequence: CASSLTGPMSSYNSPLHF.

The chain couples TRBV7-2 to TRBJ1-2; TRBD1 might be the D (5 bases). This CDR3 is 15 amino acids long. V lost 3 bases and J 4 bases, leaving 15 bases between the germline ends. The germline CDR1 and CDR2 sequences are SGHTA and FQGNSA. DNA of the CDR3: TGTGCCAGCAGCTTCCCCGGGGGAGTAAGCTATGGCTACACCTTC. It yields the protein CASSFPGGVSYGYTF.

V is TRBV30 and J is TRBJ1-1, with 9 bases lining up with TRBD1. CDR1 is GTSNPN, CDR2 SVGIG, per germline (reference sequence). This CDR3 spans 15 amino acids. Trimming removed 0 bases from V and 3 bases from J; junction bases left unmatched: 5. The CDR3 bases are TGTGCCTGGAGTGTCTGGCGACAGGGGGACACTGAAGCTTTCTTT. Protein product: CAWSVWRQGDTEAFF.

This clone was detected a few times. The chain carries TRBV19 and TRBJ2-5; TRBD2 agrees at 7 bases. The CDR3 is 11 residues long. Per the germline V gene, CDR1 is LNHDA and CDR2 is SQIVND (reference sequence). The J segment lost 6 bases and the V segment lost 8 bases, leaving 3 bases of the junction unmatched. CDR3 nucleotide sequence: TGTGCCAGTTCTAGCGGACAGACCCAGTACTTC. It codes for CASSSGQTQYF.

The chain combines TRBV7-8 with TRBJ2-2, with 9 bases matching TRBD1. The CDR3 consists of 17 residues. Germline V gene sequence: CDR1 SGHVS, CDR2 FQNEAQ. V trimming: 2 bases; J trimming: 1 base; junction bases outside the gene matches: 5. The CDR3 bases are TGTGCCAGCAGCTTAAGGGACAGGGAGGAGAACACCGGGGAGCTGTTTTTT. Its protein is CASSLRDREENTGELFF.

This chain connects TRBV10-3 to TRBJ2-7; 8 bases are shared with TRBD2. CDR1 is ENHRY and CDR2 is SYGVKD in the germline V gene. CDR3 length equals 12 residues. With V trimmed by 11 bases and J by 4 bases, 7 bases remained unmatched. CDR3 nucleotide sequence: TGTGCCGCGGGGGGCCGTGAGTACGAGCAGTACTTC. Its protein is CAAGGREYEQYF.

This clone has ten or more counts. The rearrangement links TRBV19 to TRBJ1-3; weak D call: TRBD1 (5 bases). This CDR3 has 13 residues. Trimming cost V 9 bases and J 2 bases, with 11 bases left between them. Germline CDR1 LNHDA, CDR2 SQIVND (reference sequence). The CDR3 here is CASGAGAGNTIYF. Here the CDR3 DNA reads TGTGCCAGCGGCGCGGGGGCTGGAAACACCATATATTTT.

The rearrangement uses TRBV5-1 and TRBJ1-2; the match to TRBD1 covers 8 bases. CDR3 length: 15 amino acids. V lost 3 bases, J lost 4 bases, and 8 bases stayed unmatched. Looked up from germline, CDR1 is SGHRS and CDR2 is YFSETQ. The CDR3 nucleotides are TGCGCCAGCAGCTCCGTACAGGGACAGGTCTATGGCTACACCTTC. It translates to CASSSVQGQVYGYTF.

This rearrangement joins TRBV28 to TRBJ1-2; no reliable D call. CDR3 length equals 13 residues. CDR1 and CDR2 from the germline V gene are MDHEN and SYDVKM. Deletions cut 6 bases from V and 8 bases from J, with 16 bases between. The CDR3 protein is CASRFPGRRGYTF. CDR3 sequence (DNA): TGTGCCAGCAGGTTTCCGGGGAGGCGGGGCTACACCTTC.

The chain has TRBV7-9 and TRBJ1-2, with a weak D call TRBD1 (6 bases). CDR1 SEHNR and CDR2 FQNEAQ come from the germline V gene (reference sequence). CDR3 length equals 13 residues. Trimming stripped 1 base from V and 3 bases from J, with 6 bases between. This CDR3 is CASSLGQDYGYTF. In DNA, the CDR3 is TGTGCCAGCAGCTTAGGACAGGACTATGGCTACACCTTC.

The chain carries TRBV9 and TRBJ2-5, with 10 bases lining up with TRBD2. The CDR3 consists of 14 residues. With 7 bases clipped from V and 4 bases from J, the junction kept 7 bases outside the gene matches. Germline-derived CDR1 and CDR2 are SGDLS and YYNGEE. In nucleotides, the CDR3 is TGTGCCAGCGATGGACTAGCGGCCTCAGAGACCCAGTACTTC. As protein: CASDGLAASETQYF.

V gene TRBV6-4 combines with J gene TRBJ2-3, with TRBD1 as a possible D gene (5 bases). The germline V and J ends were trimmed by 3 bases and 5 bases, with 9 bases remaining between them. Per germline, CDR1 MRHNA and CDR2 SNTAGT. The CDR3 totals 13 residues. The CDR3 region has the DNA TGTGCCAGCAGTGAAGGGGCTGGAGATACGCAGTATTTT. Protein sequence: CASSEGAGDTQYF.

The chain carries TRBV7-8 and TRBJ1-1; D unresolved. Trimming took off 3 bases at V and 1 base at J, with 15 bases between the two ends. CDR1 and CDR2 (germline): SGHVS, FQNEAQ. The CDR3 totals 16 residues. The CDR3 DNA reads TGTGCCAGCAGCTTCCCGCCCGGGGAGTGGAACACTGAAGCTTTCTTT. Translated, it gives CASSFPPGEWNTEAFF.

The chain carries TRBV5-1 and TRBJ1-2; a weak D match, TRBD1 (6 bases). Germline V CDR1 and CDR2: SGHRS, YFSETQ. This CDR3 is 15 amino acids long. V lost 1 base and J lost 6, with 16 bases in between. The CDR3 DNA reads TGCGCCAGCAGCTTGCCGACGCGGACAGACGATGGCTACACCTTC. Amino acids: CASSLPTRTDDGYTF.

The chain links TRBV19 to TRBJ1-2, with TRBD1 matching 8 bases. The germline V gene has CDR1 LNHDA and CDR2 SQIVND (reference sequence). The trim removed 5 bases at V and 9 bases at J, leaving 11 bases unmatched. This CDR3 has 14 amino acids. CDR3 residues: CASSWGQDSISYTF. DNA of the CDR3: TGTGCCAGTAGTTGGGGACAGGACTCCATCAGCTACACCTTC.

V gene TRBV25-1 combines with J gene TRBJ1-1, with TRBD1 matching 8 bases. Per germline, CDR1 MGHDK and CDR2 SYGVNS. The V and J ends lost 1 base and 5 bases, in that order; junction bases with no gene match: 6. The CDR3 loop spans 15 amino acids. CDR3 coding DNA: TGTGCCAGCAGTGAATTTGGACAGGGTTGGACTGAAGCTTTCTTT. Its translation is CASSEFGQGWTEAFF.

The chain recombines TRBV6-1 with TRBJ2-7, with D perhaps TRBD2 (6 bases). Per germline, CDR1 MNHNS and CDR2 SASEGT. V was trimmed by 6 bases and J by 3 bases, leaving 12 bases between them. The CDR3 loop spans 13 amino acids. CDR3 sequence reads: CASRGFGGYEQYF. In DNA form, the CDR3 reads TGTGCCAGCAGGGGATTCGGGGGCTACGAGCAGTACTTC.

V gene TRBV5-4 combines with J gene TRBJ2-7; TRBD1 matches 8 bases. Germline V gives CDR1 SGHNT, CDR2 YYREEE (reference sequence). V lost 3 bases to trimming and J lost 3 bases; unmatched junction nucleotides: 5. The CDR3 length is 14 residues. The CDR3 DNA follows: TGTGCCAGCAGCTCGTGGGGACAGGTCTACGAGCAGTACTTC. Translated: CASSSWGQVYEQYF.

The chain recombines TRBV7-9 with TRBJ2-5, with 9 bases fitting TRBD1. The ends lost 0 bases at V and 5 bases at J; junction bases unmatched: 10. Germline assignment: CDR1 SEHNR and CDR2 FQNEAQ (reference sequence). The CDR3 is 17 amino acids. The CDR3: CASSLARGDRVRETQYF. For the CDR3, the DNA is TGTGCCAGCAGCTTAGCGCGCGGGGACAGGGTGCGGGAGACCCAGTACTTC.

This chain joins TRBV7-9 and TRBJ2-5, with 10 bases that match TRBD2. From germline, CDR1 is SEHNR and CDR2 FQNEAQ (reference sequence). J was trimmed by 7 bases and V by 0 bases; bases with no gene match: 5. The CDR3 sequence is 15 residues long. CDR3 nucleotide sequence: TGTGCCAGCAGCTTAGCAACTAGCGGGGCCGGGACCCAGTACTTC. Translating gives CASSLATSGAGTQYF.